These 11 T cell receptor beta chains originate from one sample sequenced in a study of blood T cell repertoires in COVID-19. Generated by immunoSEQ multiplex PCR, the TCRdb table keeps only in-frame clones and is missing some. The sample lists some 190,000 clones; more than 65% were seen once. The source material was PBMCs or T cells enriched from blood (not recorded which). The source is a woman aged 45-65 years with acute COVID-19.

The V call is TRBV7-8, the J call TRBJ1-1; D may be TRBD1 (5 bases). This CDR3 has 12 amino acids. Deletions cut 5 bases from V and 8 bases from J, with 12 bases between. Germline loops: CDR1 SGHVS, CDR2 FQNEAQ. DNA of the CDR3: TGTGCCAGCAGCCTACGACAGAGAGAAGCTTTCTTT. Encoded protein: CASSLRQREAFF.

This chain links TRBV13 with TRBJ1-3; D gene uncertain. The germline V and J ends were trimmed by 5 bases and 2 bases, with 10 bases remaining between them. Per germline, CDR1 PRHDT and CDR2 FYEKMQ (reference sequence). This CDR3 is built from 14 residues. CDR3: CASSLGSPGNTIYF. The CDR3, as DNA: TGTGCCAGCAGCCTTGGCTCTCCTGGAAACACCATATATTTT.

The chain carries TRBV6-2 or TRBV6-3 and TRBJ1-2; TRBD1 agrees at 7 bases. CDR3 length equals 14 residues. CDR1 and CDR2 from the germline V gene are MNHEY and SVGEGT. V lost 5 bases and J lost 3; bases outside the gene matches: 6. CDR3 in amino acids: CASSRQGLHYGYTF. The CDR3 DNA reads as TGTGCCAGCAGTAGACAGGGTCTCCACTATGGCTACACCTTC.

This clone turned up a few times. DNA for the CDR3: TGTGCCAGCAGCTACAGGGGAGAAAAACTGTTTTTT. Protein product: CASSYRGEKLFF. This chain links TRBV2 with TRBJ1-4; TRBD1 matches 7 bases. Germline V gene data show CDR1 as SNHLY and CDR2 as FYNNEI. The CDR3 runs 12 residues. J lost 8 bases, V lost 6 bases, and 3 bases had no gene match.

The J gene is TRBJ2-2, the V gene TRBV19, with D perhaps TRBD1 (5 bases). There are 14 residues in the CDR3. V was trimmed by 4 bases and J by 1 base, leaving 7 bases between them. In germline, CDR1 is LNHDA, CDR2 SQIVND (reference sequence). The CDR3: CASSSQGNTGELFF. The CDR3 region has the DNA TGTGCCAGTAGTAGCCAGGGGAACACCGGGGAGCTGTTTTTT.

The rearrangement links TRBV7-8 to TRBJ1-1, with TRBD1 matching 8 bases. Germline CDR1 is SGHVS and CDR2 is FQNEAQ. After removal of 4 bases from V and 4 bases from J, the junction contained 8 bases not matched to a gene. The CDR3 runs to 15 residues. CDR3: CASSSQRTGGTEAFF. In DNA, the CDR3 is TGTGCCAGCAGCTCTCAACGCACAGGGGGCACTGAAGCTTTCTTT. Drawing the rest from reference TRBV7-8 and TRBJ1-1, the complete variable domain is GAGVSQSPRYKVAKRGQDVALRCDPISGHVSLFWYQQALGQGPEFLTYFQNEAQLDKSGLPSDRFFAERPEGSVSTLKIQRTQQEDSAVYLCASSSQRTGGTEAFFGQGTRLTVV.

The chain uses TRBV3-1 (or the pseudogene TRBV3-2) and TRBJ2-3, with a weak D call TRBD2 (6 bases). V dropped 4 bases and J dropped 5 bases, with 16 bases sitting between them. The CDR3 runs to 15 residues. Germline loops: CDR1 LGHDT, CDR2 YNNKEL (reference sequence). This chain's CDR3 is CASSPRLVGGDTQYF. DNA for the CDR3: TGTGCCAGCAGCCCAAGACTAGTTGGGGGAGATACGCAGTATTTT.

This clone appeared once. The chain uses TRBV5-6 and TRBJ1-5, with a possible D match to TRBD1 (5 bases). Trimming cost V 1 base and J 4 bases, with 12 bases left between them. The CDR3 spans 15 residues. Per the germline V gene, CDR1 is SGHDT and CDR2 is YYEEEE. Here the CDR3 reads CASSLTGAPNQPQHF. CDR3 nucleotide sequence: TGTGCCAGCAGCTTGACAGGCGCCCCTAATCAGCCCCAGCATTTT.

The rearrangement joins TRBV14 to TRBJ1-1, with 7 bases that match TRBD1. Germline V CDR1 and CDR2: SGHDN, FVKESK. Trimming removed 2 bases from V and 7 bases from J; junction bases left unmatched: 1. This CDR3 region has 12 residues. The CDR3 coding sequence is TGTGCCAGCAGCCAAAACAGGGGTGAAGCTTTCTTT. Translation: CASSQNRGEAFF.

The rearrangement joins TRBV10-3 to TRBJ1-1; no definite D call. CDR1 ENHRY and CDR2 SYGVKD come from the germline V gene. V lost 4 bases, J lost 4 bases, and 4 bases lay in between. CDR3 length equals 11 residues. The CDR3 DNA reads as TGTGCCATCAGTGCCGGCACTGAAGCTTTCTTT. Amino acids: CAISAGTEAFF.

The chain employs TRBV7-8 and TRBJ1-1, with D hard to call. V was cut by 0 bases and J by 4 bases, with 12 bases left in between. Germline CDR1 reads SGHVS; CDR2 reads FQNEAQ. This CDR3 is built from 15 residues. The CDR3, as DNA: TGTGCCAGCAGCTTAGCGGGAGGAAGCCCCACTGAAGCTTTCTTT. Its translation is CASSLAGGSPTEAFF.